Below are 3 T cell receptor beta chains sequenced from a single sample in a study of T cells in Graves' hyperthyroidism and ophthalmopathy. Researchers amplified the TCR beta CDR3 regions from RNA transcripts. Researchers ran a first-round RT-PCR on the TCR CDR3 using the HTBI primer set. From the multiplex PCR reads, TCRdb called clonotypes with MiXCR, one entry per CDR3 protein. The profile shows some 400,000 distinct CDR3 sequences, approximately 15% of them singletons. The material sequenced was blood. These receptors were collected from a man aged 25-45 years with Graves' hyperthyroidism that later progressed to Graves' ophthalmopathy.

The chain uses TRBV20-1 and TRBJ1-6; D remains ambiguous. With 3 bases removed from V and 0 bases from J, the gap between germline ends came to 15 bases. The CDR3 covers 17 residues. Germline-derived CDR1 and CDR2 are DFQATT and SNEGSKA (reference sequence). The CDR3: CSASYVGRISYNSPLHF. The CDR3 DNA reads TGCAGTGCTAGTTACGTGGGAAGAATCTCCTATAATTCACCCCTCCACTTT.

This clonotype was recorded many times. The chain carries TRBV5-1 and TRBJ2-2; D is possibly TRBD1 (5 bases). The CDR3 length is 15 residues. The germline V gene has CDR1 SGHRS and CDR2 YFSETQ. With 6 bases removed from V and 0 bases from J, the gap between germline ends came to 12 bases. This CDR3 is CASTRPGSNTGELFF. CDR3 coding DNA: TGCGCCAGCACCCGGCCAGGGTCGAACACCGGGGAGCTGTTTTTT.

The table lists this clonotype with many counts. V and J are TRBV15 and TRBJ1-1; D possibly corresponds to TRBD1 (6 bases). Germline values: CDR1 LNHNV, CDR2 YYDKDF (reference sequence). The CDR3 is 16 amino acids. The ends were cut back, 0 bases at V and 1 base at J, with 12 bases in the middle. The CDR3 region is CATSRERRGQNTEAFF. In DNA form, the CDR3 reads TGTGCCACCAGCAGAGAACGCAGGGGACAGAACACTGAAGCTTTCTTT.